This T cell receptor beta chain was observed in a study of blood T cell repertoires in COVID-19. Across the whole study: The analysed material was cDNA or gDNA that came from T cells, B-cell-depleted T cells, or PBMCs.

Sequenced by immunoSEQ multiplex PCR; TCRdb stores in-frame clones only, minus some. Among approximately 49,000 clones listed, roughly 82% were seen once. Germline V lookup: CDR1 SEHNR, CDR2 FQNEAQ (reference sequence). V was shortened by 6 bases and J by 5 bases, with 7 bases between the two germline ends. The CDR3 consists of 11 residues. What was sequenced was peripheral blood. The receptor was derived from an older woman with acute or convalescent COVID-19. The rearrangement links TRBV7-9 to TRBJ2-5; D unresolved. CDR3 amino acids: CASSTGETQYF. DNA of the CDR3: TGTGCCAGCAGTACCGGGGAGACCCAGTACTTC.